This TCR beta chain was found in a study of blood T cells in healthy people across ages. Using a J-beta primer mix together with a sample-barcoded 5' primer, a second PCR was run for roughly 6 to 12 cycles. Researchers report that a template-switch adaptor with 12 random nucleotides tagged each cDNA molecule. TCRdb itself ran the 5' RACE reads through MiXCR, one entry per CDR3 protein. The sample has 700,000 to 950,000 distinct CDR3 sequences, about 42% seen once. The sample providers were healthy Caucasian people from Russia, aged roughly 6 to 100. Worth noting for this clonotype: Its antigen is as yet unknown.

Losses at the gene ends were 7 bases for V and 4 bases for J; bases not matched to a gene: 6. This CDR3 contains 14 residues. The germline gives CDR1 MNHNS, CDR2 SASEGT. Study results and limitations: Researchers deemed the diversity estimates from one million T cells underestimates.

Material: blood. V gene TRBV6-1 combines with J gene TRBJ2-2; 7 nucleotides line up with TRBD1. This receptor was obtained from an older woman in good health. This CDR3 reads CASITGVITGELFF. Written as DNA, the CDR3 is TGTGCCAGCATTACAGGGGTTATCACCGGGGAGCTGTTTTTT.